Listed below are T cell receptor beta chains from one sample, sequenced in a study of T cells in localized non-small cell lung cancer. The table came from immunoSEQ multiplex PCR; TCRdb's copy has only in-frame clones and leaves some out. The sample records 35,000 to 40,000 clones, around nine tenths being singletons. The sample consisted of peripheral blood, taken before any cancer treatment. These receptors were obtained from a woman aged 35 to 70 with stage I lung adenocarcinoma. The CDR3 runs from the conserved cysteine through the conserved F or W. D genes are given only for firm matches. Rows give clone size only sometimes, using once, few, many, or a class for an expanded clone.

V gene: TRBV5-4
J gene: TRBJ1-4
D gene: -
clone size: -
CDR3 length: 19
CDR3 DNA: TGTGCCAGCAGCCTGAGGACGTGGGGGGCCTATGCAACTAATGAAAAACTGTTTTTT
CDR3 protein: CASSLRTWGAYATNEKLFF

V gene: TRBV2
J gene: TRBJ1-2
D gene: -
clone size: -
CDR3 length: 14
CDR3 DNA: TGTGCCAGCAGCGGGGGAGCAGGACTCTATGGCTACACCTTC
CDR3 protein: CASSGGAGLYGYTF

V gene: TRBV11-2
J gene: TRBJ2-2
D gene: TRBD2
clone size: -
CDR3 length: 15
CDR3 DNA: TGTGCCAGCAGCCGGGAGGGAACTAGCGGGAGGGAGCTGTTTTTT
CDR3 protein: CASSREGTSGRELFF

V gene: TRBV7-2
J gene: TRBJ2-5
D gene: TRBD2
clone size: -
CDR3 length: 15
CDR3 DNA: TGTGCCAGCAGCATGGGACTAGCGGGCCAAGAGACCCAGTACTTC
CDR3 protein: CASSMGLAGQETQYF

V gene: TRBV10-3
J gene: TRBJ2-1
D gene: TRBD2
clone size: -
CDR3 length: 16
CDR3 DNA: TGTGCCATCACTAACGGCGGGAGGACCTCCTACAATGAGCAGTTCTTC
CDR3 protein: CAITNGGRTSYNEQFF

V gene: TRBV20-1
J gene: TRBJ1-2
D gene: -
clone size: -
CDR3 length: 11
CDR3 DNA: TGCAGTGCGCCGACAGGACCTGGCTACACCTTC
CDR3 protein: CSAPTGPGYTF

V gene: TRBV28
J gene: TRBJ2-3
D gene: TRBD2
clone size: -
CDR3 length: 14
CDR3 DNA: TGTGCCAGCAGTTTAGGCGGGAGGACAGATACGCAGTATTTT
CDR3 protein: CASSLGGRTDTQYF

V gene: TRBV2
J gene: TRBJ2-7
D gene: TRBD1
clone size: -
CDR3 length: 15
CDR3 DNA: TGTGCCAGCGGATTCGGACAGGGGGCATTCTACGAGCAGTACTTC
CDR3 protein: CASGFGQGAFYEQYF

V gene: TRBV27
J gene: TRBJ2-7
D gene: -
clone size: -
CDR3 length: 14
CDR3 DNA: TGTGCCAGCAGTTTATCAGGGGGAGGAAACGAGCAGTACTTC
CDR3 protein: CASSLSGGGNEQYF

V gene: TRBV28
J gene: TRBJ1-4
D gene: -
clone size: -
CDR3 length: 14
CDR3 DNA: TGTGCCAGCAGTTTATCAGGGTTCTATGAAAAACTGTTTTTT
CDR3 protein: CASSLSGFYEKLFF

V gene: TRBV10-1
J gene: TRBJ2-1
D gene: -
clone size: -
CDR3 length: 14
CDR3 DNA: TGCGCCAGCAGTGGCCAGGGGTCCTACAATGAGCAGTTCTTC
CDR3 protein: CASSGQGSYNEQFF

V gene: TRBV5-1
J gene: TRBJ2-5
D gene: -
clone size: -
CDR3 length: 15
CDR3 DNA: TGCGCCAGCAGCTTGATGGCTCCCGGAGGAGAGACCCAGTACTTC
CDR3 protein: CASSLMAPGGETQYF

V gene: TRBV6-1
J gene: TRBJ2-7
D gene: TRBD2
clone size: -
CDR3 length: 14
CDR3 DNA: TGTGGCAGTTCCCGGACTAGCGGTTCCTACGAGCAGTACTTC
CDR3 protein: CGSSRTSGSYEQYF

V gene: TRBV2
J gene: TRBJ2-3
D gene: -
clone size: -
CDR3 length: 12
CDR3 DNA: TGTGCCAGCAGCCGTCCCACAGATACGCAGTATTTT
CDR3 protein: CASSRPTDTQYF

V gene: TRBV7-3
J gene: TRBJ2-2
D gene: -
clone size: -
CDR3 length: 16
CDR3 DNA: TGTGCCAGCAGCTTATCGGGGGACCCTAGAACCGGGGAGCTGTTTTTT
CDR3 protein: CASSLSGDPRTGELFF

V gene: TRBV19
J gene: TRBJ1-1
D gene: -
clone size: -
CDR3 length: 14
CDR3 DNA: TGTGCCAGTAGTATTTCCAACCTCAACACTGAAGCTTTCTTT
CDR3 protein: CASSISNLNTEAFF

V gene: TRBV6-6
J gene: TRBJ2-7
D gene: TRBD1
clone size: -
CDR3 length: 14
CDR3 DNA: TGTGCCAGCAGCTATGGACAGGGGGCCTACGAGCAGTACTTC
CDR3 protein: CASSYGQGAYEQYF

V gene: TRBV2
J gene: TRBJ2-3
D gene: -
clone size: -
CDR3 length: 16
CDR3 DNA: TGTGCCATCCAGGTGCGCCTGATGGCCGCCACAGATACGCAGTATTTT
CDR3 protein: CAIQVRLMAATDTQYF

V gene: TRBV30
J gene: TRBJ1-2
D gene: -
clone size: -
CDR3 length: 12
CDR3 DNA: TGTGCCTCAAACTTGGGCCTCTATGGCTACACCTTC
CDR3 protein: CASNLGLYGYTF

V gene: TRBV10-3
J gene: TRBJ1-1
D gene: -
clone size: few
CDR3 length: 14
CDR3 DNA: TGTGCCATCAGTGAGCTCCCAGTTAACACTGAAGCTTTCTTT
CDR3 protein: CAISELPVNTEAFF

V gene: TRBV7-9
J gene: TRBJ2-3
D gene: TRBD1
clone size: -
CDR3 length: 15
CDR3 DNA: TGTGCCAGCAGCCAGGACAGGGTCGAGCAAGATACGCAGTATTTT
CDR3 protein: CASSQDRVEQDTQYF

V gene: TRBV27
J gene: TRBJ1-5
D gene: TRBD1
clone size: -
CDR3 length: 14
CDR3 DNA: TGTGCCAGCAGTATCCAGACAGGGAGTGAGCCCCAGCATTTT
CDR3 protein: CASSIQTGSEPQHF